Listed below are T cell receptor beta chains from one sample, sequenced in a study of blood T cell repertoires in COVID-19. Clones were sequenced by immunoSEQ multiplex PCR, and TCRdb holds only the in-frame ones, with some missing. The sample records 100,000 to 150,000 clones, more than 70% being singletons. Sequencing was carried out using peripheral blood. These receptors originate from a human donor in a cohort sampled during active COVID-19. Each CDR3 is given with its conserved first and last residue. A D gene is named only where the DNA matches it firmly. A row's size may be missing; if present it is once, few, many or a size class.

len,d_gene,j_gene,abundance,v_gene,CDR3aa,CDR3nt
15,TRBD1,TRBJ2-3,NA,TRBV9,CASSVLRGLGDTQYF,TGTGCCAGCAGCGTACTCAGGGGGCTCGGGGATACGCAGTATTTT
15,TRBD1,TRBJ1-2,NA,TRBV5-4,CASSEITGGPYGYTF,TGTGCCAGCAGCGAAATTACAGGGGGTCCCTATGGCTACACCTTC
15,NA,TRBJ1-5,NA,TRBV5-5,CASSSIEGVRQPQHF,TGTGCCAGCAGTTCCATCGAGGGGGTACGGCAGCCCCAGCATTTT
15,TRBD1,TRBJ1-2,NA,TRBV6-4,CASSDGTGRPNGYTF,TGTGCCAGCAGTGACGGGACAGGACGCCCTAATGGCTACACCTTC
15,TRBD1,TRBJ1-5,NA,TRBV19,CASSTGGAGNQPQHF,TGTGCCAGTAGTACAGGGGGCGCTGGCAATCAGCCCCAGCATTTT
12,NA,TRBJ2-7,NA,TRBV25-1,CASSGEGYEQYF,TGTGCCAGCAGTGGTGAGGGCTACGAGCAGTACTTC
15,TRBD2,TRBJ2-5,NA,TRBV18,CASSPLKAGGETQYF,TGTGCCAGCTCACCGCTCAAAGCGGGAGGAGAGACCCAGTACTTC
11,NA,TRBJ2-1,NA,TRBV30,CAWSHGNEQFF,TGTGCCTGGAGTCACGGCAATGAGCAGTTCTTC
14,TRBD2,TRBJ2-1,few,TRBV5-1,CASFRDYPGNEQFF,TGCGCCAGCTTCCGGGACTACCCCGGCAATGAGCAGTTCTTC
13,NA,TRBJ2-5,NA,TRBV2,CASSEEGEGAQYF,TGTGCCAGCAGTGAAGAGGGGGAAGGGGCCCAGTACTTC
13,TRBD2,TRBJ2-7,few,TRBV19,CASSMTSGYEQYF,TGTGCCAGTAGTATGACTAGCGGCTACGAGCAGTACTTC
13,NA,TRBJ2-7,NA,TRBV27,CASSFDTSYEQYF,TGTGCCAGCAGTTTCGACACCTCCTACGAGCAGTACTTC
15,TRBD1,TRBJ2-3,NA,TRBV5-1,CASSPGTDSTDTQYF,TGCGCCAGCAGCCCAGGGACAGATTCCACAGATACGCAGTATTTT
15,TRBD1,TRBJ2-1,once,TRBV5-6,CASSWPGTGSNEQFF,TGTGCCAGCAGCTGGCCCGGGACAGGGTCCAATGAGCAGTTCTTC
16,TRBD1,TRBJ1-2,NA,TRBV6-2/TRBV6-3,CASSYSPGQGSYGYTF,TGTGCCAGCAGTTACTCGCCGGGACAGGGGAGCTATGGCTACACCTTC
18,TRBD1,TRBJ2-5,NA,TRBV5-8,CASSLGQGGFVSLETQYF,TGTGCCAGCAGCTTGGGACAGGGGGGCTTTGTGAGTCTAGAGACCCAGTACTTC
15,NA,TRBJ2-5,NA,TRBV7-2,CASSLALEYLETQYF,TGTGCCAGCAGCTTAGCGCTTGAGTATTTGGAGACCCAGTACTTC
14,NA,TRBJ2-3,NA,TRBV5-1,CASSLFRVRDTQYF,TGCGCCAGCAGCTTATTCCGGGTTCGAGATACGCAGTATTTT
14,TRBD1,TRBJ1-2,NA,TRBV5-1,CASRTGGGNYGYTF,TGCGCCAGCAGGACAGGGGGAGGCAACTATGGCTACACCTTC
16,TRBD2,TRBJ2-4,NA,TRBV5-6,CASSLVGGGPEYIQYF,TGTGCCAGCAGCTTGGTCGGGGGAGGGCCGGAATACATTCAGTACTTC
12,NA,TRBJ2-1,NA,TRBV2,CASSPVYNEQFF,TGTGCCAGCAGTCCTGTCTACAATGAGCAGTTCTTC
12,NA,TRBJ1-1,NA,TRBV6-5,CASTRSLPQAFF,TGTGCCAGCACCAGATCTCTTCCCCAAGCTTTCTTT
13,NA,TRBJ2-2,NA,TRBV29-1,CSVEPGNTGELFF,TGCAGCGTTGAACCGGGGAACACCGGGGAGCTGTTTTTT
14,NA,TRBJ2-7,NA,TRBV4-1,CASRIGRGPYEQYF,TGCGCCAGCAGGATCGGGAGGGGGCCCTACGAGCAGTACTTC
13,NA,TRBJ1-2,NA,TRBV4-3,CASSQNHNYGYTF,TGCGCCAGCAGCCAAAATCATAACTATGGCTACACCTTC
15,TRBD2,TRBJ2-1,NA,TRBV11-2,CASSVAGEGNNEQFF,TGTGCCAGCAGCGTAGCGGGAGAGGGAAACAATGAGCAGTTCTTC
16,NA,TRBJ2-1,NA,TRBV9,CASSKSQGRTGDEQFF,TGTGCCAGCAGCAAATCTCAGGGGCGCACCGGCGATGAGCAGTTCTTC
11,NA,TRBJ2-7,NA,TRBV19,CASSQGYEQYF,TGTGCCAGTTCACAGGGCTACGAGCAGTACTTC
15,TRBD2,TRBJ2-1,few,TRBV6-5,CASSLTGTGGNEQFF,TGTGCCAGCAGTCTAACCGGGACGGGGGGCAATGAGCAGTTCTTC